Listed here are 11 T cell receptor beta chains from one sample, sequenced in a study of cytomegalovirus exposure and HLA in healthy donors. This PCR relied on a set of 60 Vbeta primers and 13 Jbeta primers. Sequencing used immunoSEQ multiplex PCR; TCRdb keeps in-frame clones, though not all of them. The sample comprises 90,000 or so clones, 55% to 75% of which are singletons, and about a sixth rests with the top ten. The sequenced sample consisted of PBMCs. These receptors were collected from a young woman in good health and CMV-seropositive.

The chain employs TRBV7-9 and TRBJ2-1; the match to TRBD2 covers 16 bases. The V and J ends lost 5 bases and 7 bases, in that order; junction bases with no gene match: 8. The germline gives CDR1 SEHNR, CDR2 FQNEAQ (reference sequence). The CDR3 spans 17 residues. The CDR3 sequence: CASSRTGTSGRANEQFF. DNA for the CDR3: TGTGCCAGCAGCCGAACGGGGACTAGCGGGAGGGCTAATGAGCAGTTCTTC.

The chain joins TRBV6-5 to TRBJ2-2; TRBD1 aligns across 7 bases. V gave up 0 bases and J gave up 0 bases; unmatched junction bases: 1. Per the germline V gene, CDR1 is MNHEY and CDR2 is SVGAGI. This CDR3 is 16 amino acids long. CDR3 in DNA: TGTGCCAGCAGTTACTCAGGGGGCGCGAACACCGGGGAGCTGTTTTTT. It codes for CASSYSGGANTGELFF.

The chain has TRBV27 and TRBJ1-1; the D gene is possibly TRBD1 (6 bases). Germline V gene data show CDR1 as MNHEY and CDR2 as SMNVEV (reference sequence). The CDR3 totals 13 residues. Between the trimmed V and J ends, which lost 9 bases and 5 bases, there was a span of 16 bases. In nucleotides, the CDR3 is TGTGCCAGACACAGGGAGCGGAGGACTGAAGCTTTCTTT. Amino acids: CARHRERRTEAFF.

The chain joins TRBV9 to TRBJ1-1; a possible D gene is TRBD1 (5 bases). The CDR3 length is 14 residues. Germline values: CDR1 SGDLS, CDR2 YYNGEE. Deletions cut 4 bases from V and 4 bases from J, with 14 bases between. The CDR3 spells CASSPLPGGTEAFF. The DNA for the CDR3 is TGTGCCAGCAGCCCGCTCCCGGGGGGCACTGAAGCTTTCTTT.

A single count supports this clone. Sequence at one end of the junction differs from germline and may be a read error. V gene TRBV7-7 combines with J gene TRBJ2-5, with TRBD1 as a possible D gene (6 bases). The CDR3 runs to 12 residues. Germline CDR1 is SSHAT and CDR2 is FNYEAQ (reference sequence). The CDR3 loop reads CASSSQGETQYF. As DNA, the CDR3 is TGTGCTAGCAGCTCACAGGGAGAGACCCAGTACTTC.

This CDR3 reads CASSPGLGGGEQYF. The DNA for the CDR3 is TGCGCCAGCAGCCCGGGACTAGGAGGGGGCGAGCAGTACTTC. The genes are TRBV4-3 and TRBJ2-7; 8 nucleotides match TRBD2. The CDR3 length is 14 residues. Germline CDR1 and CDR2: LGHNA and YSLEER. The junction had 8 bases not matched to a gene; V was cut back by 4 bases and J by 6 bases.

The rearrangement uses TRBV5-5 and TRBJ1-5, with 7 bases fitting TRBD1. The CDR3 spans 14 residues. V gave up 1 base and J gave up 7 bases; unmatched junction bases: 5. CDR1 and CDR2 from the germline V gene are SGHKS and YYEKEE (reference sequence). The CDR3 DNA follows: TGTGCCAGCAGCTTGAGACAGGGACAGCAGCCCCAGCATTTT. Encoded protein: CASSLRQGQQPQHF.

This clone has a handful of counts. The genes are TRBV6-6 and TRBJ2-7; 9 positions agree with TRBD2. With 2 bases clipped from V and 7 bases from J, the junction kept 6 bases outside the gene matches. The germline gives CDR1 MNHNY, CDR2 SVGAGI (reference sequence). The CDR3 is 14 residues long. The DNA of the CDR3 is TGTGCCAGCAGTTACGATAGCGGGAGCGGGGAGCAGTACTTC. The encoded protein is CASSYDSGSGEQYF.

V gene TRBV30 combines with J gene TRBJ2-1; TRBD1 is a possible D gene (5 bases). From germline, CDR1 is GTSNPN and CDR2 SVGIG (reference sequence). V lost 0 bases, J lost 10 bases, and 10 bases lay in between. CDR3 size: 12 residues. This CDR3 reads CAWSVAPGEQFF. DNA for the CDR3: TGTGCCTGGAGTGTTGCCCCAGGGGAGCAGTTCTTC.

The gene calls are TRBV4-2 and TRBJ1-2; 7 bases are a match to TRBD1. From germline, CDR1 is LGHNA and CDR2 YNFKEQ. This CDR3 region has 15 residues. Unmatched junction bases numbered 5, after V lost 2 bases and J lost 2 bases. In DNA form, the CDR3 reads TGTGCCAGCAGCCAACATAAACAGGGGAACTATGGCTACACCTTC. Amino acid sequence: CASSQHKQGNYGYTF.

This rearrangement joins TRBV14 to TRBJ1-3; weak D call: TRBD1 (6 bases). The CDR3 runs to 15 residues. V was shortened by 4 bases and J by 6 bases, with 16 bases between the two germline ends. Germline V gives CDR1 SGHDN, CDR2 FVKESK. CDR3 DNA: TGTGCCAGCAGCCCGATTGGGACATATGAAAACACCATATATTTT. It translates to CASSPIGTYENTIYF.